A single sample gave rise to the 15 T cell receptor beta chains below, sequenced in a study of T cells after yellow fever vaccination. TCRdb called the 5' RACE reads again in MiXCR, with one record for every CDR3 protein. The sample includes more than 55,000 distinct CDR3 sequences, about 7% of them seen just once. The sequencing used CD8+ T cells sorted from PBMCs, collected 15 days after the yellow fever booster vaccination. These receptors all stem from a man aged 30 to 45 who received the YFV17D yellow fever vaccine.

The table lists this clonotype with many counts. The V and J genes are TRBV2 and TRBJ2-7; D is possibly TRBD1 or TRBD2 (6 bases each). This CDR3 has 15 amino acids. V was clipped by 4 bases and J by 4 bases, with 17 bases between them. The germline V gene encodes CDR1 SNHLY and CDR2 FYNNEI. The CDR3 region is CASSAGRGGNYEQYF. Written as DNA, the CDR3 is TGTGCCAGCAGTGCCGGGAGAGGGGGAAATTACGAGCAGTACTTC. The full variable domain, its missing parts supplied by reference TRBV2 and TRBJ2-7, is EPEVTQTPSHQVTQMGQEVILRCVPISNHLYFYWYRQILGQKVEFLVSFYNNEISEKSEIFDDQFSVERPDGSNFTLKIRSTKLEDSAMYFCASSAGRGGNYEQYFGPGTRLTVT.

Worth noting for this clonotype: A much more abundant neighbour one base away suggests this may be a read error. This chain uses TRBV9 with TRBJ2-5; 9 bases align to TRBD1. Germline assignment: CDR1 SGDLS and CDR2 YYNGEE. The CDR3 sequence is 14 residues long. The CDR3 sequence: CASSPGTGSETQCF. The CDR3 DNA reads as TGTGCCAGCAGTCCAGGGACAGGGTCAGAGACCCAGTGCTTC.

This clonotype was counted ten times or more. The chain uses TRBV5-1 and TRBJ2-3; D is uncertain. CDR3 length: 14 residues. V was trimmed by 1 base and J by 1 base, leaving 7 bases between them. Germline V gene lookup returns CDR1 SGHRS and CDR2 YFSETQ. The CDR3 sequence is CASSLMRGTDTQYF. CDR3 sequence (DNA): TGCGCCAGCAGCTTGATGCGAGGCACAGATACGCAGTATTTT.

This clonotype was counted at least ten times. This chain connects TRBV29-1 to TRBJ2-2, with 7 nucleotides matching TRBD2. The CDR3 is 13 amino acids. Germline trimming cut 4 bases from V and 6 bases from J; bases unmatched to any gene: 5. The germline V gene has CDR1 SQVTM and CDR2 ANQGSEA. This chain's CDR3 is CSVVAGAAGELFF. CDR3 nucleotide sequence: TGCAGCGTTGTTGCGGGAGCTGCCGGGGAGCTGTTTTTT.

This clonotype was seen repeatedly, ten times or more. CDR3 residues: CASGGVSDNSPLHF. For the CDR3, the DNA is TGTGCCTCCGGAGGAGTTTCGGATAATTCACCCCTCCACTTT. The chain combines TRBV6-2 or TRBV6-3 with TRBJ1-6; no definite D call. The CDR3 is 14 amino acids. V gave up 11 bases and J gave up 5 bases, with 16 bases separating them. Germline values: CDR1 MNHEY, CDR2 SVGEGT.

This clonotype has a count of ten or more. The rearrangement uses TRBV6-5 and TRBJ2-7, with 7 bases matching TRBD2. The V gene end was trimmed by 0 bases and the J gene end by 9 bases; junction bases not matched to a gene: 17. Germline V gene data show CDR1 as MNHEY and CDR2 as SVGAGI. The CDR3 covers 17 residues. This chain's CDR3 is CASSYSTTGGLLAGQYF. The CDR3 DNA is TGTGCCAGCAGTTACTCGACCACGGGAGGCCTCCTGGCGGGGCAGTACTTC.

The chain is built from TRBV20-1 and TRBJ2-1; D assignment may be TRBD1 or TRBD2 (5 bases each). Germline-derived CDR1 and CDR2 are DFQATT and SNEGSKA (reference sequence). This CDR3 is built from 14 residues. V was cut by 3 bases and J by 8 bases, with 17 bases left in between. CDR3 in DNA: TGCAGTGCTAGGGGGGTTATTTCTCTTCATGAGCAGTTCTTC. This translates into CSARGVISLHEQFF.

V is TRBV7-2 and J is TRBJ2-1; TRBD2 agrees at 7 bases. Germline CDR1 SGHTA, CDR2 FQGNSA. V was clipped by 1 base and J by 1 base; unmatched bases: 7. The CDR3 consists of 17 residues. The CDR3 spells CASSLVGREESYNEQFF. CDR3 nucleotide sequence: TGTGCCAGCAGCTTAGTAGGCCGGGAGGAGTCCTACAATGAGCAGTTCTTC.

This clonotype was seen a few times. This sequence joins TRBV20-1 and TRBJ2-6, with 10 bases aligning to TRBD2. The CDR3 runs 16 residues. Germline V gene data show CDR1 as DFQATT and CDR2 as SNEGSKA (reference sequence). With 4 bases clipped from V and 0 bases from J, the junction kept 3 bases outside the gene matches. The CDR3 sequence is CSATSGSRSGANVLTF. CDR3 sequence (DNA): TGCAGTGCTACTAGCGGGAGCCGCTCTGGGGCCAACGTCCTGACTTTC.

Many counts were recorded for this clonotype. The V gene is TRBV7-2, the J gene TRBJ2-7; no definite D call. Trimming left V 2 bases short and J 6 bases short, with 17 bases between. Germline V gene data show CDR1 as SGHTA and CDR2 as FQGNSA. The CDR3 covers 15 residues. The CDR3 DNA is TGTGCCAGCAGCTTATATGAGACGGAGACCGTCGAGCAGTACTTC. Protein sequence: CASSLYETETVEQYF.

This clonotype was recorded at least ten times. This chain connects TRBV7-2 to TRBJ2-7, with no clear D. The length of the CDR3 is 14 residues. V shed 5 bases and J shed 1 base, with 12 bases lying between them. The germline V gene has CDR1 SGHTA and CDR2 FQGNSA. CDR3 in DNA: TGTGCCAGCAGCCCAGGCGGATTTTCCTACGAGCAGTACTTC. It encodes CASSPGGFSYEQYF.

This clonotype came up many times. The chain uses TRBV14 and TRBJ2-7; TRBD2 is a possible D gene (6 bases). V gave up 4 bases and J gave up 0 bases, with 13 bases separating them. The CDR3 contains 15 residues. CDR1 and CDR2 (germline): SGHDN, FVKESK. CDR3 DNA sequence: TGTGCCAGCAGCCGCGGGGAGCGCAGCTCCTACGAGCAGTACTTC. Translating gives CASSRGERSSYEQYF. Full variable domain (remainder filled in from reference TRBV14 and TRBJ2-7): EAGVTQFPSHSVIEKGQTVTLRCDPISGHDNLYWYRRVMGKEIKFLLHFVKESKQDESGMPNNRFLAERTGGTYSTLKVQPAELEDSGVYFCASSRGERSSYEQYFGPGTRLTVT.

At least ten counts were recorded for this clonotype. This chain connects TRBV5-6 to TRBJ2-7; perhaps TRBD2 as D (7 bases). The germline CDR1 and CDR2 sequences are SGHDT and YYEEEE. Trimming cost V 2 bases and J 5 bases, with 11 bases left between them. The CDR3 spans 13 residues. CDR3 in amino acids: CASSFGGRDEQYF. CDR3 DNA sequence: TGTGCCAGCAGCTTCGGGGGGCGGGACGAGCAGTACTTC. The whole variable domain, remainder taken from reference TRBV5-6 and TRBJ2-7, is DAGVTQSPTHLIKTRGQQVTLRCSPKSGHDTVSWYQQALGQGPQFIFQYYEEEERQRGNFPDRFSGHQFPNYSSELNVNALLLGDSALYLCASSFGGRDEQYFGPGTRLTVT.

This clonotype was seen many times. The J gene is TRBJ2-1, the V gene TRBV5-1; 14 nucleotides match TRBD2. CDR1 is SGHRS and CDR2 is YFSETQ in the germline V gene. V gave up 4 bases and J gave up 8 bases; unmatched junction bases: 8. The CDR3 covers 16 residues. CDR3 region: CASSGGTSGSIDEQFF. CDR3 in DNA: TGCGCCAGCAGCGGCGGGACTAGCGGGAGTATCGATGAGCAGTTCTTC.

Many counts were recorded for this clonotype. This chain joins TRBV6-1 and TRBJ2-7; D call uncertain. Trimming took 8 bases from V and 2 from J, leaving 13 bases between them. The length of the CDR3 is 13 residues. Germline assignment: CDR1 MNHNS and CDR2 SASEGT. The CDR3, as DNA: TGTGCCAGCCCTGGCGGCCGCGCCTACGAGCAGTACTTC. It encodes CASPGGRAYEQYF.